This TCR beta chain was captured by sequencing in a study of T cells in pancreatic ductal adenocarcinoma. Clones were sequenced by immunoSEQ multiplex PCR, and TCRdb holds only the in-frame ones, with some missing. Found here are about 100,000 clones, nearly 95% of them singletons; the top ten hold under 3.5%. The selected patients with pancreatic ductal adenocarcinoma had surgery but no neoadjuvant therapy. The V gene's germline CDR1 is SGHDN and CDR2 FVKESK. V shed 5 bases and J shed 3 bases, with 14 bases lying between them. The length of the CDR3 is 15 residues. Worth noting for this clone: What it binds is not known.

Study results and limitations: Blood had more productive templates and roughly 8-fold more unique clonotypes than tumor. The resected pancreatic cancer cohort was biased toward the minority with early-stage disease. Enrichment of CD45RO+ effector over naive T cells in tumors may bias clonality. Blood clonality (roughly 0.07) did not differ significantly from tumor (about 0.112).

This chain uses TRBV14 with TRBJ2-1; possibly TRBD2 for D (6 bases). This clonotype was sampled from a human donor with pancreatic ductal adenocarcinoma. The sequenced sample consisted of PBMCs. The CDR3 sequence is CASSGLGRGYNEQFF. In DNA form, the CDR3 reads TGTGCCAGCAGCGGACTTGGGCGGGGCTACAATGAGCAGTTCTTC.